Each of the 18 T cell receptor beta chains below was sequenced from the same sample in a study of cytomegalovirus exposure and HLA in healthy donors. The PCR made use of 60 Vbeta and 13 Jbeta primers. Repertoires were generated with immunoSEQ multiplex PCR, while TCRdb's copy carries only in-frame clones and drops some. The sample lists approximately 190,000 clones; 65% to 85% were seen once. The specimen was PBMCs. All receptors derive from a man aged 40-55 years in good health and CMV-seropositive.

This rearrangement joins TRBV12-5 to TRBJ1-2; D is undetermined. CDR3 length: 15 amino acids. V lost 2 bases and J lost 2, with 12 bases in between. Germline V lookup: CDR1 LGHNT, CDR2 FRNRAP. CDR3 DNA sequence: TGTGCTAGTGGTTTGTTACTATCCCAGAACTATGGCTACACCTTC. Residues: CASGLLLSQNYGYTF.

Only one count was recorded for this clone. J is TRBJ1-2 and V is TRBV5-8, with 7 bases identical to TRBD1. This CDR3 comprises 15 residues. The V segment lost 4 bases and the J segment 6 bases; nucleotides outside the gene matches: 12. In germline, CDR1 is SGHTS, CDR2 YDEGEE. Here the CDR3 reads CASSERETGWDGYTF. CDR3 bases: TGTGCCAGCAGCGAAAGAGAGACAGGGTGGGATGGCTACACCTTC.

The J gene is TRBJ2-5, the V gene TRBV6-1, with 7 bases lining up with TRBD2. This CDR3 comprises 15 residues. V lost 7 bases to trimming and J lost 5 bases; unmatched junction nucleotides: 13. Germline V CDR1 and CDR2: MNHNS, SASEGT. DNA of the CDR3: TGTGCCAGCACCGACCTCGTGGGAGGGCCGGAGACCCAGTACTTC. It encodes CASTDLVGGPETQYF.

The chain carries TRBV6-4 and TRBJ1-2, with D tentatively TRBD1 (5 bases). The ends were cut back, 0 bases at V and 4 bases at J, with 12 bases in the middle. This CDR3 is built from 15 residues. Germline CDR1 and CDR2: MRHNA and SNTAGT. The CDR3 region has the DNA TGTGCCAGCAGTGACTCGGAGGGTGGGGGCTATGGCTACACCTTC. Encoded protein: CASSDSEGGGYGYTF.

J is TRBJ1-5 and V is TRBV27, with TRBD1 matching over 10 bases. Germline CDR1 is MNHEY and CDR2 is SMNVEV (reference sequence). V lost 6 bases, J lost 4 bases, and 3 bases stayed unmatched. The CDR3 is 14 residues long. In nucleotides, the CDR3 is TGTGCCAGCAGCCGACAGGGGGCAAATCAGCCCCAGCATTTT. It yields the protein CASSRQGANQPQHF.

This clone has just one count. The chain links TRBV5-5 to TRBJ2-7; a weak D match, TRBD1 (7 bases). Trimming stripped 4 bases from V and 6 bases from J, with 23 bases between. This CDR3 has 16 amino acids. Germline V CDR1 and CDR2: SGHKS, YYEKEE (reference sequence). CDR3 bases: TGTGCCAGCAGCCTGGGGGGTAAGGGGGCGACCCTCGAGCAGTACTTC. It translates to CASSLGGKGATLEQYF. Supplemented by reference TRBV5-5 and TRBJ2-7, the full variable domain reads DAGVTQSPTHLIKTRGQQVTLRCSPISGHKSVSWYQQVLGQGPQFIFQYYEKEERGRGNFPDRFSARQFPNYSSELNVNALLLGDSALYLCASSLGGKGATLEQYFGPGTRLTVT.

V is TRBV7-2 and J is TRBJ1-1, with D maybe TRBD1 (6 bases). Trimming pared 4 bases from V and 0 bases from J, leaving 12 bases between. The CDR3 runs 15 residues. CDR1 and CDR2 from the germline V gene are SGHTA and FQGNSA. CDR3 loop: CASSSQGQMNTEAFF. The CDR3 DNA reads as TGTGCCAGCAGCTCGCAGGGGCAAATGAACACTGAAGCTTTCTTT.

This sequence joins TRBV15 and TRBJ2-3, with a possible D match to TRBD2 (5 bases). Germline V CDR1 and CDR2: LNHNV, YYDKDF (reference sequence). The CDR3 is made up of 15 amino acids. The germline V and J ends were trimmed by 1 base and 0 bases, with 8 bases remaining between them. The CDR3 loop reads CATSRGRGSTDTQYF. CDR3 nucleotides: TGTGCCACCAGCAGAGGTCGCGGGAGCACAGATACGCAGTATTTT.

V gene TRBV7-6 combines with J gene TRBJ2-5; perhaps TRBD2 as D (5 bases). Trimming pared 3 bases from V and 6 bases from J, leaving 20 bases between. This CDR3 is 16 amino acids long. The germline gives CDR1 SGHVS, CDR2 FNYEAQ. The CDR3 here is CASSLGADPPLKTQYF. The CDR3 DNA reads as TGTGCCAGCAGCTTGGGAGCGGACCCGCCATTGAAGACCCAGTACTTC.

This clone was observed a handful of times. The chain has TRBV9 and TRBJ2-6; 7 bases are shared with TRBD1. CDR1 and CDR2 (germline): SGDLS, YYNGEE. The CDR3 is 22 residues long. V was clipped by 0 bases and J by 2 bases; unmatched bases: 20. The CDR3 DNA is TGTGCCAGCAGCGTAGAGGGGGCCCAGAAAGGACAGGTATGGCCTGGGGCCAACGTCCTGACTTTC. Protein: CASSVEGAQKGQVWPGANVLTF. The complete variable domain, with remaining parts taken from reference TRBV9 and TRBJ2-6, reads DSGVTQTPKHLITATGQRVTLRCSPRSGDLSVYWYQQSLDQGLQFLIQYYNGEERAKGNILERFSAQQFPDLHSELNLSSLELGDSALYFCASSVEGAQKGQVWPGANVLTFGAGSRLTVL.

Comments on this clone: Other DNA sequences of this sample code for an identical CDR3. CDR3 in DNA: TGTGCCTGGAGTGTAGGGGGGGGCGAGACCCAGTACTTC. The encoded protein is CAWSVGGGETQYF. This rearrangement joins TRBV30 to TRBJ2-5, with a possible D match to TRBD2 (7 bases). Trimming removed 0 bases from V and 5 bases from J, with 10 bases in between. The CDR3 has 13 residues. Germline-derived CDR1 and CDR2 are GTSNPN and SVGIG (reference sequence).

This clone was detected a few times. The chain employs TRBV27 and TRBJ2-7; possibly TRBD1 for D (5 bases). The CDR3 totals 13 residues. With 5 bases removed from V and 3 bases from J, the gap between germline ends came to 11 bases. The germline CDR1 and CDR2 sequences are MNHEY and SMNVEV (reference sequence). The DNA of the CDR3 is TGTGCCAGCAGTGATCAGGGTATCTACGAGCAGTACTTC. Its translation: CASSDQGIYEQYF.

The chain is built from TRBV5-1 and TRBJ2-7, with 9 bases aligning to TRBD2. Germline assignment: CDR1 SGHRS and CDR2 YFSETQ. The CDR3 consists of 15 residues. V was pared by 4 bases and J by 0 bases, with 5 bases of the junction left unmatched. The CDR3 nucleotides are TGCGCCAGCAGCCCGACTAGCGGAAGCTCCTACGAGCAGTACTTC. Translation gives CASSPTSGSSYEQYF.

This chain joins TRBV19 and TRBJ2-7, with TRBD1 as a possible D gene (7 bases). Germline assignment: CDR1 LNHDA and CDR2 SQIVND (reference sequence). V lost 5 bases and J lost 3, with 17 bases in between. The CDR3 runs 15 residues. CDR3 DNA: TGTGCCAGTAGTGTCAGGGGGGACACCATCTACGAGCAGTACTTC. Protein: CASSVRGDTIYEQYF.

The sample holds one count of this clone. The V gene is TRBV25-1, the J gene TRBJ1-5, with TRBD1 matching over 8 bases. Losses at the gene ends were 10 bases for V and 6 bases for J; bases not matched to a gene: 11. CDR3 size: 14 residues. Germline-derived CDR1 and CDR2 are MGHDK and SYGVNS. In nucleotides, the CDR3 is TGTGCCACCGCCGAGCAGGGGGCGAGTCAGCCCCAGCATTTT. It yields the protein CATAEQGASQPQHF.

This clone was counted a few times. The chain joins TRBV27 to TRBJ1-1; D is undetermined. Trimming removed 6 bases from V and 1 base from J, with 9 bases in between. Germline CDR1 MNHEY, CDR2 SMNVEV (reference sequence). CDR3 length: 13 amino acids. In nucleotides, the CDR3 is TGTGCCAGCAGCCCCGGAGCGAACACTGAAGCTTTCTTT. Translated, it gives CASSPGANTEAFF.

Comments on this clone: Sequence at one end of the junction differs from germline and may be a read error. CDR3 in amino acids: CASSLGGAGALIEQFF. For the CDR3, the DNA is TGTGCCAGCAGTTTAGGGGGGGCGGGGGCTCTAATTGAGCAGTTCTTC. The genes are TRBV7-2 and TRBJ2-1, with D perhaps TRBD2 (7 bases). Per germline, CDR1 SGHTA and CDR2 FQGNSA. This CDR3 is built from 16 residues.

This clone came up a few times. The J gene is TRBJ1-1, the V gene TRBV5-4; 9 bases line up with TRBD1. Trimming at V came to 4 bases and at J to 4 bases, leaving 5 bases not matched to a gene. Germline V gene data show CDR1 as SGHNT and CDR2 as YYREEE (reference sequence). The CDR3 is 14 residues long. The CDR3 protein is CASSPRDRATEAFF. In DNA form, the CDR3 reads TGTGCCAGCAGCCCCCGGGACAGGGCCACTGAAGCTTTCTTT.